Following are 32 T cell receptor beta chains from one sample sequenced in a study of CD4+ T cells in melanoma. The repertoire was sequenced with immunoSEQ multiplex PCR; TCRdb's copy has only in-frame clones and lacks some. The table includes about 15,000 clones, about 60% detected once. Sample: cells from a culture (not recorded whether cultured in vitro). These receptors were obtained from a human donor with melanoma.

The CDR3 nucleotides read TGTGCCAGCAGCTTGACAGGGAGGACCTACGAGCAGTACTTC. Amino acids: CASSLTGRTYEQYF. The chain links TRBV5-6 to TRBJ2-7; D is possibly TRBD1 or TRBD2 (6 bases each). V was cut by 1 base and J by 2 bases, with 10 bases left in between. CDR3 length: 14 residues. From germline, CDR1 is SGHDT and CDR2 YYEEEE.

The V gene is TRBV5-1, the J gene TRBJ2-1, with D maybe TRBD2 (7 bases). V was trimmed by 0 bases and J by 7 bases, leaving 14 bases between them. CDR1 is SGHRS and CDR2 is YFSETQ in the germline V gene. The CDR3 has 15 residues. This chain's CDR3 is CASSLAGGGANEQFF. CDR3 nucleotide sequence: TGCGCCAGCAGCTTGGCCGGAGGGGGGGCGAATGAGCAGTTCTTC.

The sample holds a few counts of this clone. The CDR3 bases are TGCGCCAGCAGCTCCCGGACTAGCGGGGGCGGGGAGCTGTTTTTT. Protein: CASSSRTSGGGELFF. The chain uses TRBV5-1 and TRBJ2-2, with 13 nucleotides matching TRBD2. The CDR3 has 15 amino acids. V gave up 3 bases and J gave up 7 bases; unmatched junction bases: 3. Germline V gene lookup returns CDR1 SGHRS and CDR2 YFSETQ.

This clone was seen more than once but under ten times. This rearrangement joins TRBV7-2 to TRBJ2-3; perhaps D is TRBD1 or TRBD2 (6 bases each). This CDR3 has 14 residues. The V gene lost 3 bases and the J gene lost 5 bases, with 12 bases spanning the gap. Germline loops: CDR1 SGHTA, CDR2 FQGNSA. CDR3 sequence: CASSFGGGVDTQYF. The CDR3 DNA is TGTGCCAGCAGCTTTGGGGGCGGGGTAGATACGCAGTATTTT.

The rearrangement links TRBV29-1 to TRBJ1-4, with D possibly matching TRBD1 (5 bases). The CDR3 has 15 amino acids. CDR1 SQVTM and CDR2 ANQGSEA come from the germline V gene. V was shortened by 0 bases and J by 5 bases, with 13 bases between the two germline ends. The CDR3 reads CSVEERGRANEKLFF. In DNA, the CDR3 is TGCAGCGTTGAAGAAAGAGGCAGGGCCAATGAAAAACTGTTTTTT.

This rearrangement joins TRBV6-5 to TRBJ1-5, with no clear D. Trimming removed 6 bases from V and 0 bases from J, with 9 bases in between. The germline V gene has CDR1 MNHEY and CDR2 SVGAGI. This CDR3 comprises 14 residues. CDR3 DNA sequence: TGTGCCAGCAGACAAGACGGTAGCAATCAGCCCCAGCATTTT. As protein: CASRQDGSNQPQHF.

The rearrangement links TRBV18 to TRBJ2-7; possible D gene TRBD2, 6 bases. V gave up 4 bases and J gave up 6 bases, with 13 bases separating them. Per germline, CDR1 KGHSH and CDR2 LQKENI. CDR3 size: 13 residues. Here the CDR3 reads CASSQDSGGEQYF. CDR3 bases: TGTGCCAGCTCACAGGACTCCGGGGGCGAGCAGTACTTC.

The CDR3 DNA follows: TGTGCCAGCAGCTTAGGTGTAGGATCACCCCTCCACTTT. The encoded protein is CASSLGVGSPLHF. V is TRBV7-6 and J is TRBJ1-6; D is ambiguous. Germline values: CDR1 SGHVS, CDR2 FNYEAQ. CDR3 length: 13 residues. Trimming left V 1 base short and J 10 bases short, with 8 bases between.

The rearrangement joins TRBV18 to TRBJ1-2; D remains unclear. Germline assignment: CDR1 KGHSH and CDR2 LQKENI. CDR3 length equals 14 residues. V gave up 1 base and J gave up 4 bases, with 10 bases separating them. CDR3 amino acids: CASSPREDSYGYTF. DNA for the CDR3: TGTGCCAGCTCACCACGTGAAGATTCCTATGGCTACACCTTC.

The chain recombines TRBV5-8 with TRBJ2-1, with 7 bases fitting TRBD1. J lost 10 bases, V lost 2 bases, and 6 bases had no gene match. The CDR3 runs to 13 residues. The germline V gene has CDR1 SGHTS and CDR2 YDEGEE. The CDR3 sequence: CASSFDRAGEQFF. The CDR3 DNA follows: TGTGCCAGCAGCTTCGACAGGGCAGGGGAGCAGTTCTTC.

This clone is classed as medium-sized. V gene TRBV2 combines with J gene TRBJ2-5, with TRBD1 identical over 9 bases. Germline V CDR1 and CDR2: SNHLY, FYNNEI. The length of the CDR3 is 12 residues. Losses at the gene ends were 8 bases for V and 13 bases for J; bases not matched to a gene: 11. The CDR3 DNA reads as TGTGCCAGCTTAGGGACAGGGTCAACTCTGTACTTC. As protein: CASLGTGSTLYF.

J is TRBJ2-5 and V is TRBV7-3; 12 bases are a match to TRBD2. V lost 0 bases and J lost 5; bases outside the gene matches: 4. The CDR3 runs to 16 residues. Germline V lookup: CDR1 SGHTA, CDR2 FQGTGA. In DNA form, the CDR3 reads TGTGCCAGCAGCTTAACCCGGACTAGCGGGGTGGAGACCCAGTACTTC. It is translated as CASSLTRTSGVETQYF.

This clone was detected a few times. The genes are TRBV18 and TRBJ1-1, with TRBD1 matching over 8 bases. The CDR3 is 14 residues long. V was clipped by 4 bases and J by 1 base; unmatched bases: 2. Germline-derived CDR1 and CDR2 are KGHSH and LQKENI. CDR3 amino acids: CASSLGQGNTEAFF. In nucleotides, the CDR3 is TGTGCCAGCTCACTCGGACAGGGGAACACTGAAGCTTTCTTT.

The V and J genes are TRBV7-9 and TRBJ1-5; TRBD1 aligns across 12 bases. CDR1 is SEHNR and CDR2 is FQNEAQ in the germline V gene (reference sequence). The CDR3 totals 15 residues. Losses at the gene ends were 5 bases for V and 7 bases for J; bases not matched to a gene: 6. The CDR3 sequence: CASSAGQGARQPQHF. The CDR3 coding sequence is TGTGCCAGCAGCGCGGGACAGGGGGCTAGACAGCCCCAGCATTTT. The full variable domain, in which reference TRBV7-9 and TRBJ1-5 provide the parts outside the CDR3, is DTGVSQNPRHKITKRGQNVTFRCDPISEHNRLYWYRQTLGQGPEFLTYFQNEAQLEKSRLLSDRFSAERPKGSFSTLEIQRTEQGDSAMYLCASSAGQGARQPQHFGDGTRLSIL.

The chain joins TRBV7-9 to TRBJ2-3; D is undetermined. The germline gives CDR1 SEHNR, CDR2 FQNEAQ (reference sequence). This CDR3 is 12 amino acids long. Trimming pared 4 bases from V and 14 bases from J, leaving 16 bases between. CDR3 bases: TGTGCCAGCAGCTCCGAGACATCCGCAGGGTATTTT. Translating gives CASSSETSAGYF.

Within the sample, this clone is medium-sized. The chain combines TRBV19 with TRBJ1-2; TRBD1 aligns across 7 bases. The V and J ends lost 4 bases and 3 bases, in that order; junction bases with no gene match: 11. The CDR3 totals 16 residues. CDR1 LNHDA and CDR2 SQIVND come from the germline V gene (reference sequence). The CDR3 nucleotides are TGTGCCAGTAGTACCCGACAGGGTATGAGGGACTATGGCTACACCTTC. Encoded protein: CASSTRQGMRDYGYTF.

The chain has TRBV7-8 and TRBJ1-5, with D perhaps matching TRBD1 (6 bases). CDR3 length: 20 residues. Trimming left V 1 base short and J 6 bases short, with 28 bases between. Germline CDR1 and CDR2: SGHVS and FQNEAQ. In DNA, the CDR3 is TGTGCCAGCAGCTTAGATCCCCGGCGACGGAACAGGGACGGGGGTCAGCCCCAGCATTTT. Its protein product is CASSLDPRRRNRDGGQPQHF.

This clone was counted between two and nine times. The V call is TRBV7-9, the J call TRBJ1-1, with D perhaps matching TRBD1 (5 bases). V dropped 1 base and J dropped 5 bases, with 17 bases sitting between them. The CDR3 contains 16 residues. Looked up from germline, CDR1 is SEHNR and CDR2 is FQNEAQ (reference sequence). The DNA for the CDR3 is TGTGCCAGCAGCTTAGGACTCGGGGGGGAGAAGACTGAAGCTTTCTTT. Translation: CASSLGLGGEKTEAFF. Full variable domain (rest looked up from reference TRBV7-9 and TRBJ1-1): DTGVSQNPRHKITKRGQNVTFRCDPISEHNRLYWYRQTLGQGPEFLTYFQNEAQLEKSRLLSDRFSAERPKGSFSTLEIQRTEQGDSAMYLCASSLGLGGEKTEAFFGQGTRLTVV.

The chain couples TRBV5-4 to TRBJ1-1; the D gene is possibly TRBD1 (6 bases). Germline V gene data show CDR1 as SGHNT and CDR2 as YYREEE (reference sequence). The CDR3 runs to 13 residues. The germline V and J ends were trimmed by 4 bases and 5 bases, with 12 bases remaining between them. As DNA, the CDR3 is TGTGCCAGCAGCGGCACAGGGAGGACTGAAGCTTTCTTT. Protein sequence: CASSGTGRTEAFF.

The genes are TRBV21-1 and TRBJ1-4. TRBV21-1 is a recognized pseudogene. The CDR3 has 14 amino acids. CDR3 residues: CARGRTFSPEKLFF. The DNA of the CDR3 is TGTGCCAGGGGCCGGACCTTCTCCCCTGAAAAACTGTTTTTT.

This clone was detected a few times. V and J are TRBV12-5 and TRBJ2-3; D remains unclear. From germline, CDR1 is LGHNT and CDR2 FRNRAP. There are 11 residues in the CDR3. V was clipped by 6 bases and J by 6 bases, with 7 bases between them. CDR3 bases: TGTGCTAGTGGGGATTTTGATACGCAGTATTTT. Its protein is CASGDFDTQYF.

This sequence joins TRBV6-6 and TRBJ2-7, with 11 bases aligning to TRBD1. V trimming: 4 bases; J trimming: 4 bases; junction bases outside the gene matches: 6. Germline V gene sequence: CDR1 MNHNY, CDR2 SVGAGI (reference sequence). The CDR3 is 15 amino acids. The CDR3 is CASSLPGQGGYEQYF. DNA of the CDR3: TGTGCCAGCAGTTTACCGGGACAGGGGGGGTACGAGCAGTACTTC.

The chain carries TRBV7-3 and TRBJ1-1; D uncertain. Trimming took off 5 bases at V and 1 base at J, with 20 bases between the two ends. Germline V lookup: CDR1 SGHTA, CDR2 FQGTGA. The CDR3 runs to 17 residues. This CDR3 reads CASSTVKDRVGNTEAFF. The CDR3 bases are TGTGCCAGCAGCACGGTGAAGGACCGGGTTGGGAACACTGAAGCTTTCTTT.

This clone was seen just once. The V gene is TRBV14, the J gene TRBJ1-6, with a weak D call TRBD1 (6 bases). This CDR3 contains 14 residues. CDR1 and CDR2 (germline): SGHDN, FVKESK. V was cut by 5 bases and J by 7 bases, with 12 bases left in between. As DNA, the CDR3 is TGTGCCAGCAGCTCACAGGGTTTGAATTCACCCCTCCACTTT. As protein: CASSSQGLNSPLHF.

CDR3: CAISDGSGRLQYF. CDR3 sequence (DNA): TGTGCCATCAGTGACGGTAGCGGGAGATTGCAGTACTTC. V and J are TRBV10-3 and TRBJ2-7, with TRBD2 matching 9 bases. J gave up 9 bases and V 3 bases, and 6 bases lay outside the gene matches. Germline values: CDR1 ENHRY, CDR2 SYGVKD. This CDR3 region has 13 residues.

This chain connects TRBV5-1 to TRBJ2-3; the D gene is possibly TRBD1 (6 bases). Germline values: CDR1 SGHRS, CDR2 YFSETQ. With 0 bases removed from V and 0 bases from J, the gap between germline ends came to 17 bases. This CDR3 region has 18 residues. The CDR3 region has the DNA TGCGCCAGCAGCTTGGCAGCCAGGACAGACCCTAGCACAGATACGCAGTATTTT. Its protein is CASSLAARTDPSTDTQYF.

The V and J genes are TRBV9 and TRBJ2-2, with 14 bases aligning to TRBD2. Germline CDR1 reads SGDLS; CDR2 reads YYNGEE. The junction had 5 bases not matched to a gene; V was cut back by 0 bases and J by 4 bases. The CDR3 extends over 18 amino acids. In nucleotides, the CDR3 is TGTGCCAGCAGCGTAGGACTAGCGGGGGGGCTCGGCACCGGGGAGCTGTTTTTT. Residues: CASSVGLAGGLGTGELFF.

The chain has TRBV30 and TRBJ2-7, with 10 nucleotides matching TRBD2. This CDR3 has 14 amino acids. Losses at the gene ends were 3 bases for V and 1 base for J; bases not matched to a gene: 3. CDR1 GTSNPN and CDR2 SVGIG come from the germline V gene (reference sequence). CDR3 amino acids: CAWSPSGGSYEQYF. The CDR3 DNA is TGTGCCTGGAGCCCTAGCGGGGGTTCCTACGAGCAGTACTTC.

This sequence joins TRBV10-2 and TRBJ1-2, with a tentative D call TRBD1 (6 bases). Germline-derived CDR1 and CDR2 are WSHSY and SAAADI. V was cut by 5 bases and J by 4 bases, with 17 bases left in between. The CDR3 length is 15 residues. The CDR3 bases are TGCGCCAGCAGTCCCGAGGGGGGGCTGGGCTATGGCTACACCTTC. Its translation: CASSPEGGLGYGYTF.

The genes are TRBV18 and TRBJ2-7; 9 bases are shared with TRBD1. After removal of 3 bases from V and 4 bases from J, the junction contained 10 bases not matched to a gene. Germline V gene sequence: CDR1 KGHSH, CDR2 LQKENI. This CDR3 is 16 amino acids long. The CDR3 sequence is CASSPLGTGITYEQYF. For the CDR3, the DNA is TGTGCCAGCTCACCGCTTGGGACAGGGATTACATACGAGCAGTACTTC.

This clone was seen a few times. The rearrangement links TRBV2 to TRBJ1-2; possible D gene TRBD1, 6 bases. This CDR3 spans 12 amino acids. V was shortened by 8 bases and J by 5 bases, with 12 bases between the two germline ends. CDR1 and CDR2 from the germline V gene are SNHLY and FYNNEI. CDR3 in amino acids: CASLDRGYGYTF. The CDR3 region has the DNA TGTGCCAGCCTGGACAGAGGATATGGCTACACCTTC.

The V and J genes are TRBV6-5 and TRBJ1-2; D remains ambiguous. The V end was cut by 5 bases, the J end by 4 bases, with 11 bases between. Germline V gene lookup returns CDR1 MNHEY and CDR2 SVGAGI. The CDR3 length is 13 residues. The CDR3 spells CASSDSGRYGYTF. The CDR3 DNA reads TGTGCCAGCAGTGATTCGGGCCGCTATGGCTACACCTTC.